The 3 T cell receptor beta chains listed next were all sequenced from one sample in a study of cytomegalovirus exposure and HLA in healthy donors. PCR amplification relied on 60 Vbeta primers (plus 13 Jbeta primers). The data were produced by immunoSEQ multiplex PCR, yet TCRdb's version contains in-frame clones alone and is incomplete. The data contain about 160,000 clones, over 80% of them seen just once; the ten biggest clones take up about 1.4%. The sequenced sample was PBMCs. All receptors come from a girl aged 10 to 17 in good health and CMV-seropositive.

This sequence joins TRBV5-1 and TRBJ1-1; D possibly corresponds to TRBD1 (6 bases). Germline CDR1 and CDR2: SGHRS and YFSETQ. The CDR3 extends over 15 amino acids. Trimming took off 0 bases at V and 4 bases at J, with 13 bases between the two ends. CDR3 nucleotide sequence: TGCGCCAGCAGCTTGGTGTCGATGGGGGCCACTGAAGCTTTCTTT. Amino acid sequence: CASSLVSMGATEAFF.

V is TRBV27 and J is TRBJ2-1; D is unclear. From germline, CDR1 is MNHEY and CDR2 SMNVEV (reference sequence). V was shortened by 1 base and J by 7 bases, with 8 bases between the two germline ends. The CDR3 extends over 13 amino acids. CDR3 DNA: TGTGCCAGCAGTTTATATTCCGGGAATGAGCAGTTCTTC. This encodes CASSLYSGNEQFF.

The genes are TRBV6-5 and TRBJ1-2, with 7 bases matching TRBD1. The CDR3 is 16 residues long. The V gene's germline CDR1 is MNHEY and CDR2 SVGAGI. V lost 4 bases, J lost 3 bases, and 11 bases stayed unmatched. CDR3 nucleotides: TGTGCCAGCAGTTTCCGACCCGGGACAGATCACTATGGCTACACCTTC. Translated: CASSFRPGTDHYGYTF.